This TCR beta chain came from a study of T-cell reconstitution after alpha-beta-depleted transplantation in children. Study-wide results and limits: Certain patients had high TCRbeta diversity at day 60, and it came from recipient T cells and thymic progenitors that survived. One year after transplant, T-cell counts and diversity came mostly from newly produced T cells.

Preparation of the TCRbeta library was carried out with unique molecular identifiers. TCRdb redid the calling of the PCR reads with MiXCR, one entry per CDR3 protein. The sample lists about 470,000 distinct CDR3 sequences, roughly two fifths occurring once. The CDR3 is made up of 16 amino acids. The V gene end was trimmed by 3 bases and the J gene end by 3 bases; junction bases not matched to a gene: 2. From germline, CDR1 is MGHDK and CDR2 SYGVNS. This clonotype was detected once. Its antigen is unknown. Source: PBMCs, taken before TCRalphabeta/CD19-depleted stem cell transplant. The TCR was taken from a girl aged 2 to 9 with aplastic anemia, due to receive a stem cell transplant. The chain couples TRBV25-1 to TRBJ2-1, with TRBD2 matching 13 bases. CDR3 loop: CASSDGTSGNYNEQFF. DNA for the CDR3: TGTGCCAGCAGTGACGGGACTAGCGGGAACTACAATGAGCAGTTCTTC.